Below, 25 T cell receptor beta chains from the same sample are listed, as sequenced in a study of CD8 T cells in ankylosing spondylitis. These TCRs are of unknown antigen specificity. From the 5' RACE reads, TCRdb called clonotypes with MiXCR, one entry per CDR3 protein. The sample holds about 440,000 distinct CDR3 sequences, 15% to 20% seen once. Broader study findings: For ankylosing spondylitis blood, a TCR beta motif of 7 or 8 highly homologous variants appeared characteristic.

Material: blood, either unsorted or a sorted T cell fraction (not recorded which). The source is a male donor with ankylosing spondylitis.

This rearrangement joins TRBV5-1 to TRBJ2-7, with 7 bases lining up with TRBD1. CDR1 and CDR2 from the germline V gene are SGHRS and YFSETQ. Trimming took 4 bases from V and 3 from J; bases not matched to a gene: 7. This CDR3 has 14 amino acids. Written as DNA, the CDR3 is TGCGCCAGCAGCCCGGGACAGCCCCGCTACGAGCAGTACTTC. This translates into CASSPGQPRYEQYF.

The gene calls are TRBV5-1 and TRBJ1-1; the D gene is possibly TRBD1 (5 bases). The CDR3 is 15 amino acids. Deletions cut 6 bases from V and 5 bases from J, with 20 bases between. Germline values: CDR1 SGHRS, CDR2 YFSETQ. The CDR3 bases are TGCGCCAGCACCCCCAACGGCCAGGGAAGGACTGAAGCTTTCTTT. This sequence encodes CASTPNGQGRTEAFF.

This clonotype was seen ten or more times. The chain carries TRBV7-2 and TRBJ1-1; 9 positions agree with TRBD1. Germline CDR1 is SGHTA and CDR2 is FQGNSA. The CDR3 totals 15 residues. Unmatched junction bases numbered 9, after V lost 5 bases and J lost 5 bases. CDR3 bases: TGTGCCAGCAGCACCCAAGGACAGGGGATGACTGAAGCTTTCTTT. It translates to CASSTQGQGMTEAFF.

This rearrangement joins TRBV20-1 to TRBJ2-7, with 8 nucleotides matching TRBD1. Germline CDR1 is DFQATT and CDR2 is SNEGSKA (reference sequence). The CDR3 contains 14 residues. J was trimmed by 6 bases and V by 5 bases; bases with no gene match: 12. The DNA of the CDR3 is TGCAGTGCTTTCTTCGGACAGGGTCCGGGCGAGCAGTACTTC. Amino acids: CSAFFGQGPGEQYF.

V is TRBV7-2 and J is TRBJ2-7, with 11 nucleotides matching TRBD2. The germline V gene has CDR1 SGHTA and CDR2 FQGNSA. Trimming cost V 5 bases and J 0 bases; bases outside gene matches: 3. This CDR3 is built from 15 residues. This chain's CDR3 is CASSRGLAVSYEQYF. The CDR3, as DNA: TGTGCCAGCAGCCGGGGACTAGCGGTCTCCTACGAGCAGTACTTC.

In this sample, this clonotype turned up a few times. The chain employs TRBV4-2 and TRBJ2-7; 9 nucleotides line up with TRBD2. Trimming removed 3 bases from V and 3 bases from J; junction bases left unmatched: 9. Per germline, CDR1 LGHNA and CDR2 YNFKEQ. This CDR3 comprises 16 residues. DNA of the CDR3: TGTGCCAGCAGCCAGGGCCTAGGCGGGGGGGTCTACGAGCAGTACTTC. Protein product: CASSQGLGGGVYEQYF.

This clonotype was detected only a few times. The chain joins TRBV29-1 to TRBJ1-1, with D possibly being TRBD1 (5 bases). The CDR3 loop spans 16 amino acids. Germline V CDR1 and CDR2: SQVTM, ANQGSEA. V lost 1 base and J lost 4, with 19 bases in between. The CDR3 is CSVEGGSRAVSTEAFF. The CDR3 DNA reads as TGCAGCGTTGAAGGTGGTAGCAGGGCAGTTAGCACTGAAGCTTTCTTT.

This chain connects TRBV6-2 or TRBV6-3 to TRBJ2-5; unclear D gene. This CDR3 is 13 amino acids long. CDR1 is MNHEY, CDR2 SVGEGT, per germline. V lost 7 bases to trimming and J lost 2 bases, with 11 bases between them. The CDR3 DNA reads as TGTGCCAGCAACCCCCACGGACAAGAGACCCAGTACTTC. Protein sequence: CASNPHGQETQYF.

There are a few counts of this clonotype. This chain connects TRBV7-2 to TRBJ2-2; D unclear. This CDR3 comprises 16 residues. Per the germline V gene, CDR1 is SGHTA and CDR2 is FQGNSA. The V end lost 2 bases, the J end lost 0 bases, and 10 bases lay between the germline ends. The CDR3 here is CASSLKVASNTGELFF. CDR3 sequence (DNA): TGTGCCAGCAGCTTAAAGGTTGCTTCGAACACCGGGGAGCTGTTTTTT.

Written as DNA, the CDR3 is TGTGCCAGCAGTTTGGGCGGGAGAGCTAGGGAGCAGTTCTTC. This translates into CASSLGGRAREQFF. The chain is built from TRBV6-5 and TRBJ2-1; 7 positions agree with TRBD2. J gave up 10 bases and V 4 bases, and 10 bases lay outside the gene matches. CDR3 size: 14 residues. The germline gives CDR1 MNHEY, CDR2 SVGAGI.

The chain combines TRBV20-1 with TRBJ2-7, with 11 bases lining up with TRBD2. Trimming cost V 5 bases and J 4 bases; bases outside gene matches: 4. There are 13 residues in the CDR3. The germline gives CDR1 DFQATT, CDR2 SNEGSKA (reference sequence). CDR3: CSAWTSGSYEQYF. For the CDR3, the DNA is TGCAGTGCTTGGACTAGCGGGTCGTACGAGCAGTACTTC.

The chain is built from TRBV10-3 and TRBJ2-3; 7 bases fit TRBD1. Unmatched junction bases numbered 6, after V lost 8 bases and J lost 4 bases. This CDR3 is built from 13 residues. Germline V CDR1 and CDR2: ENHRY, SYGVKD. The DNA of the CDR3 is TGTGCCATCCGGGGCCAGGGGGCAGATACGCAGTATTTT. As protein: CAIRGQGADTQYF.

This clonotype showed up many times. The chain joins TRBV6-1 to TRBJ2-7; 9 bases match TRBD2. V dropped 1 base and J dropped 3; count of bases not matched to a gene: 4. Germline assignment: CDR1 MNHNS and CDR2 SASEGT. This CDR3 comprises 15 residues. The CDR3 spells CASSEEAGGLYEQYF. The DNA of the CDR3 is TGTGCCAGCAGTGAAGAGGCGGGAGGGCTCTACGAGCAGTACTTC.

The sample holds many counts of this clonotype. In nucleotides, the CDR3 is TGCGCCAGCAGCTTGTTGGACAGGGACACCGGGGAGCTGTTTTTT. It specifies CASSLLDRDTGELFF. The genes are TRBV5-1 and TRBJ2-2, with 8 bases that match TRBD1. Germline V gene data show CDR1 as SGHRS and CDR2 as YFSETQ. CDR3 length: 15 amino acids. The V segment lost 1 base and the J segment 3 bases; nucleotides outside the gene matches: 2.

The genes are TRBV20-1 and TRBJ2-1; D may be TRBD1 or TRBD2 (5 bases each). CDR1 and CDR2 (germline): DFQATT, SNEGSKA (reference sequence). The V gene lost 6 bases and the J gene lost 6 bases, with 15 bases spanning the gap. The CDR3 runs 13 residues. CDR3 coding DNA: TGCAGTGCCCTCGGGGCGTTTCCCAATGAGCAGTTCTTC. Translation: CSALGAFPNEQFF.

This chain connects TRBV20-1 to TRBJ2-5; D may match TRBD1 or TRBD2 (5 bases each). The V end lost 4 bases, the J end lost 3 bases, and 12 bases lay between the germline ends. Germline V lookup: CDR1 DFQATT, CDR2 SNEGSKA (reference sequence). The CDR3 is 13 amino acids. This CDR3 is CSAIRDVEETQYF. The CDR3 DNA reads as TGCAGTGCTATCCGGGACGTCGAAGAGACCCAGTACTTC.

This clonotype was seen a handful of times. The chain combines TRBV27 with TRBJ2-3, with 8 bases that match TRBD2. The CDR3 spans 14 residues. Trimming at V came to 2 bases and at J to 7 bases, leaving 5 bases not matched to a gene. Germline values: CDR1 MNHEY, CDR2 SMNVEV (reference sequence). For the CDR3, the DNA is TGTGCCAGCAGTTTAGCTCGTAGCGGGAATACGCAGTATTTT. This sequence encodes CASSLARSGNTQYF.

This clonotype was seen only a few times. The chain joins TRBV2 to TRBJ1-5; possibly TRBD1 for D (6 bases). The germline V and J ends were trimmed by 5 bases and 5 bases, with 13 bases remaining between them. CDR3 length equals 14 residues. Germline V lookup: CDR1 SNHLY, CDR2 FYNNEI. Here the CDR3 DNA reads TGTGCCAGCAGTTACAGGGTTCTTGATCAGCCCCAGCATTTT. Amino acid sequence: CASSYRVLDQPQHF. Full variable domain (remainder filled in from reference TRBV2 and TRBJ1-5): EPEVTQTPSHQVTQMGQEVILRCVPISNHLYFYWYRQILGQKVEFLVSFYNNEISEKSEIFDDQFSVERPDGSNFTLKIRSTKLEDSAMYFCASSYRVLDQPQHFGDGTRLSIL.

The chain employs TRBV29-1 and TRBJ2-5; D is tentatively TRBD1 or TRBD2 (5 bases each). The CDR3 totals 12 residues. Trimming shortened V by 4 bases and J by 5 bases, and 11 bases separated the two germline ends. Germline V gene sequence: CDR1 SQVTM, CDR2 ANQGSEA. Here the CDR3 reads CSVVGTGETQYF. CDR3 DNA: TGCAGCGTTGTCGGGACCGGGGAGACCCAGTACTTC. The complete variable domain, with remaining parts taken from reference TRBV29-1 and TRBJ2-5, reads SAVISQKPSRDICQRGTSLTIQCQVDSQVTMMFWYRQQPGQSLTLIATANQGSEATYESGFVIDKFPISRPNLTFSTLTVSNMSPEDSSIYLCSVVGTGETQYFGPGTRLLVL.

This clonotype was observed a handful of times. The CDR3 reads CASSLVLGSAGELFF. The CDR3 DNA follows: TGTGCCAGCAGCTTAGTGTTGGGAAGCGCCGGGGAGCTGTTTTTT. The gene calls are TRBV7-2 and TRBJ2-2; D unclear. Germline V lookup: CDR1 SGHTA, CDR2 FQGNSA. Trimming pared 1 base from V and 6 bases from J, leaving 12 bases between. The CDR3 is 15 amino acids.

This clonotype was picked up a small number of times. The chain recombines TRBV12-3 or TRBV12-4 with TRBJ1-1; 8 bases match TRBD1. J lost 2 bases, V lost 5 bases, and 10 bases had no gene match. CDR3 length equals 16 residues. CDR3 amino acids: CASSRPGQAPNTEAFF. The CDR3 coding sequence is TGTGCCAGCAGTAGACCGGGACAGGCACCTAACACTGAAGCTTTCTTT.

The chain employs TRBV15 and TRBJ2-5; D remains unclear. CDR1 is LNHNV and CDR2 is YYDKDF in the germline V gene (reference sequence). This CDR3 has 14 amino acids. V was shortened by 0 bases and J by 2 bases, with 7 bases between the two germline ends. CDR3: CATSRDWQQETQYF. CDR3 nucleotides: TGTGCCACCAGCAGAGATTGGCAGCAAGAGACCCAGTACTTC. Supplemented by reference TRBV15 and TRBJ2-5, the full variable domain reads DAMVIQNPRYQVTQFGKPVTLSCSQTLNHNVMYWYQQKSSQAPKLLFHYYDKDFNNEADTPDNFQSRRPNTSFCFLDIRSPGLGDTAMYLCATSRDWQQETQYFGPGTRLLVL.

The table lists this clonotype with a few counts. One junction end does not reproduce the germline sequence, and a read error may be involved. The chain joins TRBV7-7 to TRBJ1-2; TRBD1 agrees at 8 bases. This CDR3 has 11 amino acids. The V gene's germline CDR1 is SSHAT and CDR2 FNYEAQ (reference sequence). CDR3 nucleotide sequence: TGTGCTAGCAGCGACAGGGGTGGCTACACCTTC. Its protein product is CASSDRGGYTF.

The J gene is TRBJ2-1, the V gene TRBV27, with 8 bases fitting TRBD1. The V segment lost 6 bases and the J segment 2 bases; nucleotides outside the gene matches: 9. CDR1 MNHEY and CDR2 SMNVEV come from the germline V gene (reference sequence). CDR3 length equals 16 residues. The CDR3 spells CASSPDRAPTYNEQFF. Here the CDR3 DNA reads TGTGCCAGCAGCCCGGACAGGGCACCAACCTACAATGAGCAGTTCTTC.

This clonotype has only a few counts. This sequence joins TRBV18 and TRBJ1-2; 7 bases match TRBD1. The CDR3 contains 16 residues. Germline trimming cut 0 bases from V and 4 bases from J; bases unmatched to any gene: 8. Germline CDR1 and CDR2: KGHSH and LQKENI. CDR3 sequence: CASSPPGQLAFYGYTF. The CDR3 region has the DNA TGTGCCAGCTCACCACCGGGACAGCTTGCCTTCTATGGCTACACCTTC.